This is a list of T cell receptor beta chains from one sample in a study of cytomegalovirus exposure and HLA in healthy donors. TCRdb's table, derived via immunoSEQ multiplex PCR, lists solely in-frame clones and lacks some. This table has about 120,000 clones, 65% appearing once. The sequencing sample was made of PBMCs. The receptors shown here come from a woman aged 40-49 years in good health and CMV-seropositive. Both conserved end residues are part of each CDR3. A D gene is named only where the DNA matches it firmly. Clone size is given for some rows only: seen once, a few or many times, or a class if the clone is expanded.

clone size | D gene | J gene | V gene | CDR3 protein | CDR3 DNA
few | TRBD1 | TRBJ2-7 | TRBV5-1 | CASSLAETGNYEQYF | TGCGCCAGCAGCTTGGCCGAGACAGGGAATTACGAGCAGTACTTC
few | . | TRBJ1-1 | TRBV5-1 | CASRIVNQEGTEAFF | TGCGCCAGCAGGATAGTGAATCAGGAGGGCACTGAAGCTTTCTTT
few | . | TRBJ2-1 | TRBV7-2 | CASSFGTVSSYNEQFF | TGTGCCAGCAGCTTTGGAACAGTGAGCTCCTACAATGAGCAGTTCTTC
. | . | TRBJ1-2 | TRBV7-2 | CASSPLSQGPVVGYTF | TGTGCCAGCAGCCCTTTATCGCAGGGCCCGGTCGTTGGCTACACCTTC
. | . | TRBJ2-7 | TRBV7-4 | CASSPAGPYEQYF | TGTGCCAGCAGCCCGGCAGGTCCCTACGAGCAGTACTTC
. | . | TRBJ2-7 | TRBV29-1 | CSVGRDSLEQYF | TGCAGCGTTGGTCGGGATAGCCTTGAGCAGTACTTC
few | . | TRBJ1-2 | TRBV5-1 | CASSQGRVYGYTF | TGCGCCAGCAGCCAGGGTAGGGTCTATGGCTACACCTTC
. | TRBD2 | TRBJ2-5 | TRBV7-7 | CASSSTAGETRETQYF | TGTGCTAGCAGCTCTACAGCGGGAGAAACTAGAGAGACCCAGTACTTC
few | TRBD2 | TRBJ2-1 | TRBV11-1 | CASSSTPSGRGHNEQFF | TGTGCCAGCAGCTCGACGCCTAGCGGGAGAGGGCACAATGAGCAGTTCTTC
. | . | TRBJ2-7 | TRBV4-3 | CASSQARGSGYSYEQYF | TGCGCCAGCAGCCAAGCCCGAGGGAGCGGGTACTCCTACGAGCAGTACTTC
. | . | TRBJ1-2 | TRBV6-5 | CASSYSGGRRNGYTF | TGTGCCAGCAGTTACTCCGGGGGGCGTAGGAATGGCTACACCTTC
. | TRBD1 | TRBJ1-1 | TRBV4-1 | CASSHPSRDSKTEAFF | TGCGCCAGCAGCCATCCTTCCCGGGACAGTAAAACTGAAGCTTTCTTT
. | TRBD1 | TRBJ2-7 | TRBV6-5 | CASSYGDRVKYEQYF | TGTGCCAGCAGTTATGGGGACAGGGTTAAATACGAGCAGTACTTC
. | TRBD1 | TRBJ2-7 | TRBV6-6 | CASRRQGETYEQYF | TGTGCCAGCAGGAGACAGGGGGAAACCTACGAGCAGTACTTC
. | . | TRBJ2-2 | TRBV29-1 | CSVTATNPPGTGELFF | TGCAGCGTCACCGCTACTAACCCGCCGGGCACCGGGGAGCTGTTTTTT
once | TRBD2 | TRBJ2-2 | TRBV19 | CASKLAGGTGELFF | TGTGCCAGTAAACTAGCGGGAGGCACCGGGGAGCTGTTTTTT
few | . | TRBJ1-2 | TRBV15 | CATSTTGLGYGYTF | TGTGCCACCAGCACTACAGGGTTGGGATATGGCTACACCTTC
. | . | TRBJ1-2 | TRBV28 | CASSLGEANYGYTF | TGTGCCAGCAGTTTGGGGGAGGCGAACTATGGCTACACCTTC
few | TRBD2 | TRBJ2-1 | TRBV19 | CASRKWAGGGLAGDEQFF | TGTGCCAGCCGGAAATGGGCTGGGGGAGGACTAGCGGGAGATGAGCAGTTCTTC
few | . | TRBJ2-7 | TRBV29-1 | CSVAKTGMGEQYF | TGCAGCGTCGCCAAGACCGGGATGGGGGAGCAGTACTTC
. | . | TRBJ2-7 | TRBV7-2 | CASSPAGFYEQYF | TGTGCCAGCAGCCCGGCGGGGTTCTACGAGCAGTACTTC
. | . | TRBJ2-7 | TRBV6-5 | CASSSAAQGTYEQYF | TGTGCCAGCAGTTCAGCGGCCCAAGGGACCTACGAGCAGTACTTC